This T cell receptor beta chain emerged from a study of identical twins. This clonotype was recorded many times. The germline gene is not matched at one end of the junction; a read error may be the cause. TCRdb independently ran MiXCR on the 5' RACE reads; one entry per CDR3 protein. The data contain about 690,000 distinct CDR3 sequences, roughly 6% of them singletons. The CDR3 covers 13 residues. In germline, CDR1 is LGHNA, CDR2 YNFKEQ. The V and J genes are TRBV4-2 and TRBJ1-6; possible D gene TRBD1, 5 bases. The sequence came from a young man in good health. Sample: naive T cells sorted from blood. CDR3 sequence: CASSQTPGTQISF. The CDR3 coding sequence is TGTGCCAGCAGCCAAACCCCCGGGACCCAGATTTCTTTC.